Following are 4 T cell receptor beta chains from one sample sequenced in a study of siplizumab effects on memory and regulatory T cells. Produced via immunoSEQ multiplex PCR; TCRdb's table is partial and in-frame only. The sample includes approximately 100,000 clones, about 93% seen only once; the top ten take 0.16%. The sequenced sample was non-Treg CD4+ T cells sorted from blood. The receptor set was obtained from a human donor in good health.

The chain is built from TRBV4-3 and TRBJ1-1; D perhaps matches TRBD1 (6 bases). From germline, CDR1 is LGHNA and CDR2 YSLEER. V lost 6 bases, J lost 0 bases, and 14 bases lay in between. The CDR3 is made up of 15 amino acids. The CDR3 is CASRLGGALNTEAFF. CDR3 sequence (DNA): TGCGCCAGCAGGCTAGGGGGAGCGCTGAACACTGAAGCTTTCTTT.

The CDR3 DNA reads TGTGCCAGCAGCTTAGCGGGACAGGACAATCAGCCCCAGCATTTT. The encoded protein is CASSLAGQDNQPQHF. V usage is TRBV7-9 and J usage is TRBJ1-5, with 8 bases that match TRBD1. The CDR3 is 15 residues long. The V gene end was trimmed by 0 bases and the J gene end by 3 bases; junction bases not matched to a gene: 1. Germline V gene sequence: CDR1 SEHNR, CDR2 FQNEAQ (reference sequence).

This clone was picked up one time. The CDR3: CASSGFGGPSYQETQYF. The CDR3 DNA reads as TGTGCCAGCAGTGGTTTTGGGGGCCCATCATACCAAGAGACCCAGTACTTC. The V and J genes are TRBV6-1 and TRBJ2-5; a possible D gene is TRBD1 (6 bases). V was shortened by 4 bases and J by 0 bases, with 18 bases between the two germline ends. This CDR3 comprises 17 residues. Germline loops: CDR1 MNHNS, CDR2 SASEGT.

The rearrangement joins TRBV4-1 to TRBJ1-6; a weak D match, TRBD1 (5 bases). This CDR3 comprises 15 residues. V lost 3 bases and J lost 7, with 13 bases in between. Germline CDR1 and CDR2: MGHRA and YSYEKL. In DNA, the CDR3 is TGCGCCAGCAGCCAGGCCGGGACGGTCAATTCACCCCTCCACTTT. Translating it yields CASSQAGTVNSPLHF.